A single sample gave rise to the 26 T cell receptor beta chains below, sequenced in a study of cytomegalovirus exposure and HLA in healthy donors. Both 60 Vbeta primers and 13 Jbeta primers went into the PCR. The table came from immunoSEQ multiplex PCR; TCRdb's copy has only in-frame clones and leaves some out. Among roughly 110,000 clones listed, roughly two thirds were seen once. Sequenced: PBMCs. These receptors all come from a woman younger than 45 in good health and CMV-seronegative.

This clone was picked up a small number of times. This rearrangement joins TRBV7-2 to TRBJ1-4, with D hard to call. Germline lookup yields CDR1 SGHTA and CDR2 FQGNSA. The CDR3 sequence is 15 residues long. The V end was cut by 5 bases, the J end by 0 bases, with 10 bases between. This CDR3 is CASSPLGTTNEKLFF. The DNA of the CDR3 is TGTGCCAGCAGCCCACTAGGCACAACTAATGAAAAACTGTTTTTT.

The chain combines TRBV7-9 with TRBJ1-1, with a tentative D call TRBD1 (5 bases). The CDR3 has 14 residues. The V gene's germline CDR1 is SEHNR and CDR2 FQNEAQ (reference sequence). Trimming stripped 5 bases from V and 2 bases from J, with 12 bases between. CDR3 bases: TGTGCCAGCAGCGCGCAGGGTGGCAACACTGAAGCTTTCTTT. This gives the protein CASSAQGGNTEAFF.

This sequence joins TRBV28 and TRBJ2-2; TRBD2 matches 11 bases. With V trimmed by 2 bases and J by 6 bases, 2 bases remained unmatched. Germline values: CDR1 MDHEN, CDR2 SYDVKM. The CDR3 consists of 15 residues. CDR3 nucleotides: TGTGCCAGCAGTTTACTAGCGGGAGGCGCCGGGGAGCTGTTTTTT. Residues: CASSLLAGGAGELFF.

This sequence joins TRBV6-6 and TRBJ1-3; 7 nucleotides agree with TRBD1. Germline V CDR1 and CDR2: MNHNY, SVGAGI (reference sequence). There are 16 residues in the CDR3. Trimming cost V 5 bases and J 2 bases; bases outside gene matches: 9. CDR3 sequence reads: CASSQGQMIAGNTIYF. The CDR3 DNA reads TGTGCCAGCAGTCAGGGACAGATGATTGCTGGAAACACCATATATTTT.

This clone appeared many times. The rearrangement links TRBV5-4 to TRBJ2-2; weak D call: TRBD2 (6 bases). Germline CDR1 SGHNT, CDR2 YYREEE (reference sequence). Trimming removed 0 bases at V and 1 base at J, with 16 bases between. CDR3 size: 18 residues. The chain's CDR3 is CASSLGETGTENTGELFF. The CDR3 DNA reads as TGTGCCAGCAGCTTGGGCGAGACCGGGACTGAGAACACCGGGGAGCTGTTTTTT.

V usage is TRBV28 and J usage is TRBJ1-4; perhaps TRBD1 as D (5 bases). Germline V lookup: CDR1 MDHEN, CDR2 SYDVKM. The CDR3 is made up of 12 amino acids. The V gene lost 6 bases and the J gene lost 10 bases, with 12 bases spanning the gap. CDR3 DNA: TGTGCCAGCAGCCTACAGGTTGGAAAACTGTTTTTT. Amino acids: CASSLQVGKLFF.

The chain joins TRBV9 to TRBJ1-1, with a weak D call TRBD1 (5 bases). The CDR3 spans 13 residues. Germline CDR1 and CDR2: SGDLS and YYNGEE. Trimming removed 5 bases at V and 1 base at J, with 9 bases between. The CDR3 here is CASSARENTEAFF. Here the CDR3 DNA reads TGTGCCAGCAGTGCCAGGGAGAACACTGAAGCTTTCTTT.

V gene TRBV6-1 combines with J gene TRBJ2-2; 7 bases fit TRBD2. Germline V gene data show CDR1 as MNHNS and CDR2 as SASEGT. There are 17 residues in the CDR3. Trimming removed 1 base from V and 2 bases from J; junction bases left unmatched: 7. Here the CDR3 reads CASSEDDLAVNTGELFF. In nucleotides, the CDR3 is TGTGCCAGCAGTGAAGACGACCTAGCGGTCAACACCGGGGAGCTGTTTTTT.

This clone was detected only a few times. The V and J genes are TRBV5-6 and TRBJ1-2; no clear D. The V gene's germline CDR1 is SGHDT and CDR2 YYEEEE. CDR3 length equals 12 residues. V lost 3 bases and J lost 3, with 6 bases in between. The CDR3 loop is CASSYSDYGYTF. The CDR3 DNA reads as TGTGCCAGCAGCTATTCCGACTATGGCTACACCTTC.

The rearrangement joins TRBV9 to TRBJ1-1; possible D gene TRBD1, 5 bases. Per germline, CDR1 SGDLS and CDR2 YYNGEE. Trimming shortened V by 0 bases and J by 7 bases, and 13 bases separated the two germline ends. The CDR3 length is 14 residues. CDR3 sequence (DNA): TGTGCCAGCAGCGTAGTGGGGGGAATTAATGAAGCTTTCTTT. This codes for CASSVVGGINEAFF.

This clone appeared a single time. This CDR3 reads CASRDNYNEQFF. The CDR3 DNA is TGTGCCAGCCGCGATAATTACAATGAGCAGTTCTTC. This chain joins TRBV6-5 and TRBJ2-1; D is ambiguous. The V end was cut by 8 bases, the J end by 4 bases, with 9 bases between. This CDR3 is 12 amino acids long. In germline, CDR1 is MNHEY, CDR2 SVGAGI.

The CDR3 spells CASSTGGVQETQYF. CDR3 nucleotide sequence: TGTGCCAGCAGCACGGGAGGGGTCCAAGAGACCCAGTACTTC. The rearrangement uses TRBV5-6 and TRBJ2-5; the match to TRBD2 covers 8 bases. The germline V gene has CDR1 SGHDT and CDR2 YYEEEE. The CDR3 consists of 14 residues. The J segment lost 1 base and the V segment lost 4 bases, leaving 3 bases of the junction unmatched. The full variable domain, its missing parts supplied by reference TRBV5-6 and TRBJ2-5, is DAGVTQSPTHLIKTRGQQVTLRCSPKSGHDTVSWYQQALGQGPQFIFQYYEEEERQRGNFPDRFSGHQFPNYSSELNVNALLLGDSALYLCASSTGGVQETQYFGPGTRLLVL.

The CDR3 protein is CSVNRGPNEQFF. DNA of the CDR3: TGCAGCGTGAACAGGGGGCCAAATGAGCAGTTCTTC. V usage is TRBV29-1 and J usage is TRBJ2-1, with 9 bases identical to TRBD1. CDR1 SQVTM and CDR2 ANQGSEA come from the germline V gene. Trimming at V came to 6 bases and at J to 7 bases, leaving 4 bases not matched to a gene. This CDR3 spans 12 amino acids.

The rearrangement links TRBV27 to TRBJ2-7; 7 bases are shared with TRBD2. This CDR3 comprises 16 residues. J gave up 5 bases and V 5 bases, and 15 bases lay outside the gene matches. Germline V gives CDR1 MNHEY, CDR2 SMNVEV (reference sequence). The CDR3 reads CASSPPSGLDFNEQYF. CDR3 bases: TGTGCCAGCAGTCCCCCCTCCGGACTAGACTTTAACGAGCAGTACTTC.

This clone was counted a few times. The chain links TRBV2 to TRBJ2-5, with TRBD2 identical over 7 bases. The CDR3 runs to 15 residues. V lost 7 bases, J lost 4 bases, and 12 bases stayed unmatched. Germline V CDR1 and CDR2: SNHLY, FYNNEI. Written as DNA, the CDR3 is TGTGCCAGCAAGGAGGCGGGGGTAAGGTTAGAGACCCAGTACTTC. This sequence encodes CASKEAGVRLETQYF.

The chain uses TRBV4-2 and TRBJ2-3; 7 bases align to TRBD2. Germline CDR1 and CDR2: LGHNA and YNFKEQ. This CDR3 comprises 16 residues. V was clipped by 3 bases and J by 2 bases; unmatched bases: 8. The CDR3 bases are TGTGCCAGCAGCCAGACGGGTCAGCGGGACACAGATACGCAGTATTTT. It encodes CASSQTGQRDTDTQYF.

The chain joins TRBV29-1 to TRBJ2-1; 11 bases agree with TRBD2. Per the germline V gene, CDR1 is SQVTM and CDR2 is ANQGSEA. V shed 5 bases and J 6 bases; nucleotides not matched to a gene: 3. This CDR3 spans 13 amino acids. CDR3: CSVHSGRANEQFF. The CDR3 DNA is TGCAGCGTTCATAGCGGGAGGGCCAATGAGCAGTTCTTC.

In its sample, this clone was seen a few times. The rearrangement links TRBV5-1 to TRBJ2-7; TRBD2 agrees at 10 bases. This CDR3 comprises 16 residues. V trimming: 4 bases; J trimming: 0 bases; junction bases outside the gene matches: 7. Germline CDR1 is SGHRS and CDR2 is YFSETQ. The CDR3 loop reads CASSPRVAGGSYEQYF. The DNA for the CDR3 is TGCGCCAGCAGCCCCCGAGTAGCGGGAGGCTCCTACGAGCAGTACTTC.

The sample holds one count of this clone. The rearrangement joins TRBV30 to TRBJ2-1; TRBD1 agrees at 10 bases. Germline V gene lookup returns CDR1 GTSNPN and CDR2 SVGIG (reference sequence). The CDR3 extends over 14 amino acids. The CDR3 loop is CASHRDRGYNEQFF. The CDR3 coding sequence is TGTGCTAGCCACCGGGACAGGGGATACAATGAGCAGTTCTTC.

CDR3 DNA: TGTGCCAGCAGTGAGTGGCGGGAGCCCGGGGAGCTGTTTTTT. Its protein is CASSEWREPGELFF. The chain uses TRBV2 and TRBJ2-2; 7 nucleotides align to TRBD2. Losses at the gene ends were 3 bases for V and 6 bases for J; bases not matched to a gene: 4. Per germline, CDR1 SNHLY and CDR2 FYNNEI. The CDR3 is made up of 14 amino acids.

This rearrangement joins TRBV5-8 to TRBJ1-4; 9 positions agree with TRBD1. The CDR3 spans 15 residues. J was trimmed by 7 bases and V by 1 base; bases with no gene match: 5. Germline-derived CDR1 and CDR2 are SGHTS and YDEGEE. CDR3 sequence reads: CASSLRGQGSEKLFF. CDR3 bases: TGTGCCAGCAGCTTGCGGGGACAGGGAAGTGAAAAACTGTTTTTT.

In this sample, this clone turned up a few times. DNA for the CDR3: TGTGCCTGGAGAGACGGCGGGTCCTACGAGCAGTACTTC. Translation: CAWRDGGSYEQYF. This chain joins TRBV30 and TRBJ2-7; the D gene is possibly TRBD2 (5 bases). The germline gives CDR1 GTSNPN, CDR2 SVGIG (reference sequence). The CDR3 has 13 residues. V was shortened by 3 bases and J by 1 base, with 10 bases between the two germline ends.

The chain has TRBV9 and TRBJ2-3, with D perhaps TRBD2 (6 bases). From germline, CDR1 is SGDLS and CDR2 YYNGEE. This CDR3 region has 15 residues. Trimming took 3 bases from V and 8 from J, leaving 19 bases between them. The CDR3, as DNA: TGTGCCAGCAGCGCCGACTCTAGCGCTCGAGGTACGCAGTATTTT. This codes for CASSADSSARGTQYF.

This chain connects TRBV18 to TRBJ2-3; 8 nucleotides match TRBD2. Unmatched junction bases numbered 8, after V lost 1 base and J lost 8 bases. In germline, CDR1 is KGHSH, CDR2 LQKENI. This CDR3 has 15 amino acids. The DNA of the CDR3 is TGTGCCAGCTCACCACTGAGAAGTCGGGAGGGTACGCAGTATTTT. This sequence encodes CASSPLRSREGTQYF.

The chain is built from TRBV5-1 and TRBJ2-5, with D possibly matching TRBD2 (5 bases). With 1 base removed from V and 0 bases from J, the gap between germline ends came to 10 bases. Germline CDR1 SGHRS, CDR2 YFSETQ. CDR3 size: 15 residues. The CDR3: CASSLKGAHQETQYF. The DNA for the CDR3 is TGCGCCAGCAGCTTGAAGGGAGCGCACCAAGAGACCCAGTACTTC. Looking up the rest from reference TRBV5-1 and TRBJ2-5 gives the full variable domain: KAGVTQTPRYLIKTRGQQVTLSCSPISGHRSVSWYQQTPGQGLQFLFEYFSETQRNKGNFPGRFSGRQFSNSRSEMNVSTLELGDSALYLCASSLKGAHQETQYFGPGTRLLVL.

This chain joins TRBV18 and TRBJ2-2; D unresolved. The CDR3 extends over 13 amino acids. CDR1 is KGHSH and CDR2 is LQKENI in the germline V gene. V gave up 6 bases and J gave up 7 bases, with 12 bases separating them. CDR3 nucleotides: TGTGCCAGCTCCATTGAGCCCGGCGGGGAGCTGTTTTTT. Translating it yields CASSIEPGGELFF.